This entry features one T cell receptor beta chain sequence. A much larger clone is a single base away; this may be a read error. This CDR3 is missing its conserved last phenylalanine or tryptophan, likely due to a read error. This record comes from a study of T-cell reconstitution after alpha-beta-depleted transplantation in children. Trimming pared 6 bases from V and 4 bases from J, leaving 21 bases between. Germline V gene sequence: CDR1 SQVTM, CDR2 ANQGSEA. This CDR3 has 16 residues. As it was prepared, the TCRbeta library received unique molecular identifiers. A single record per CDR3 protein comes from TCRdb applying MiXCR to the PCR reads. The data contain roughly 500,000 distinct CDR3 sequences, 32% of them singletons.

The material sequenced was PBMCs from the stem cell graft donor, taken from the stem cell graft. The chain recombines TRBV29-1 with TRBJ2-2, with a tentative D call TRBD1 (6 bases). The sequence was obtained from a human donor who donated a stem cell graft to a child with aplastic anemia. The CDR3 nucleotides read TGCAGCGTCCGACAGGAAGCCCTTCGTGGCACCGGGGAGCTGTTTTTG. Protein: CSVRQEALRGTGELFL.